One sample yielded the 21 T cell receptor beta chains listed below, sequenced in a study of blood T cell repertoires in COVID-19. The repertoire was sequenced with immunoSEQ multiplex PCR; TCRdb's copy has only in-frame clones and lacks some. The sample comprises 300,000 to 350,000 clones, 90% of which are singletons, and 3.5% to 5% rests with the top ten. Material: PBMCs or T cells enriched from blood (not recorded which). Receptors originate from a woman between 25 and 40 years old who had been exposed to COVID-19.

The V gene is TRBV2, the J gene TRBJ1-1, with 7 nucleotides matching TRBD1. Germline V gives CDR1 SNHLY, CDR2 FYNNEI. The CDR3 consists of 12 residues. The V and J ends lost 9 bases and 4 bases, in that order; junction bases with no gene match: 5. DNA for the CDR3: TGTGCCAGTCAGGGGGAATTCACTGAAGCTTTCTTT. Translation gives CASQGEFTEAFF.

The V call is TRBV14, the J call TRBJ2-4; 11 bases fit TRBD1. V lost 2 bases, J lost 0 bases, and 3 bases stayed unmatched. The germline CDR1 and CDR2 sequences are SGHDN and FVKESK. The CDR3 sequence is 17 residues long. CDR3 loop: CASSQWDRGGAKNIQYF. The DNA of the CDR3 is TGTGCCAGCAGCCAATGGGACAGGGGGGGAGCCAAAAACATTCAGTACTTC.

This clone was seen a single time. The CDR3 spells CAWSHDRVRPLHF. As DNA, the CDR3 is TGTGCCTGGTCTCACGACAGGGTTCGACCCCTCCACTTT. The chain combines TRBV30 with TRBJ1-6; 7 nucleotides align to TRBD1. The CDR3 length is 13 residues. The germline V gene encodes CDR1 GTSNPN and CDR2 SVGIG (reference sequence). V shed 5 bases and J 12 bases; nucleotides not matched to a gene: 10. The whole variable domain, remainder taken from reference TRBV30 and TRBJ1-6, is SQTIHQWPATLVQPVGSPLSLECTVEGTSNPNLYWYRQAAGRGLQLLFYSVGIGQISSEVPQNLSASRPQDRQFILSSKKLLLSDSGFYLCAWSHDRVRPLHFGNGTRLTVT.

This clone was detected only once. The V call is TRBV12-1, the J call TRBJ1-1; the table names TRBD1, a call not compared with the DNA. TRBV12-1 is designated a pseudogene. This CDR3 region has 15 residues. The CDR3 loop is CASSFAPVPGSEAFF. In DNA, the CDR3 is TGTGCCAGCAGCTTTGCGCCGGTCCCAGGCTCTGAAGCTTTCTTT.

J is TRBJ1-6 and V is TRBV5-1; D remains unclear. CDR1 and CDR2 from the germline V gene are SGHRS and YFSETQ. The CDR3 consists of 14 residues. Deletions cut 0 bases from V and 8 bases from J, with 9 bases between. The CDR3 DNA follows: TGCGCCAGCAGCTTGGACAGTCCGGATTCACCCCTCCACTTT. Translated: CASSLDSPDSPLHF.

This chain joins TRBV7-2 and TRBJ2-7, with 7 nucleotides matching TRBD2. This CDR3 is 14 amino acids long. In germline, CDR1 is SGHTA, CDR2 FQGNSA. V gave up 5 bases and J gave up 3 bases; unmatched junction bases: 7. The CDR3 DNA is TGTGCCAGCAGCCTCCTTTGGGGGGGCTACGAGCAGTACTTC. Amino acids: CASSLLWGGYEQYF. Supplemented by reference TRBV7-2 and TRBJ2-7, the full variable domain reads GAGVSQSPSNKVTEKGKDVELRCDPISGHTALYWYRQSLGQGLEFLIYFQGNSAPDKSGLPSDRFSAERTGGSVSTLTIQRTQQEDSAVYLCASSLLWGGYEQYFGPGTRLTVT.

The chain uses TRBV9 and TRBJ1-2; D is unresolved. Germline V gives CDR1 SGDLS, CDR2 YYNGEE. CDR3 length equals 14 residues. Deletions cut 4 bases from V and 7 bases from J, with 17 bases between. The CDR3 sequence: CASSPISGTIGYTF. In DNA, the CDR3 is TGTGCCAGCAGCCCAATTAGTGGTACTATTGGCTACACCTTC.

V gene TRBV9 combines with J gene TRBJ1-2; D unresolved. The CDR3 extends over 13 amino acids. Germline CDR1 is SGDLS and CDR2 is YYNGEE. V was clipped by 0 bases and J by 5 bases, with 8 bases between them. The CDR3 DNA is TGTGCCAGCAGCGTAGTAACGGGGTATGGCTACACCTTC. It translates to CASSVVTGYGYTF.

The chain joins TRBV20-1 to TRBJ1-1; the D gene is possibly TRBD1 (6 bases). The CDR3 consists of 11 residues. V was pared by 7 bases and J by 1 base, with 7 bases between. Germline V CDR1 and CDR2: DFQATT, SNEGSKA (reference sequence). The CDR3 DNA reads TGCAGTGGCAGGGGGAACACTGAAGCTTTCTTT. Its translation: CSGRGNTEAFF.

The chain carries TRBV5-5 and TRBJ1-3; tentative D call: TRBD1 (6 bases). V dropped 3 bases and J dropped 0 bases, with 7 bases sitting between them. Looked up from germline, CDR1 is SGHKS and CDR2 is YYEKEE (reference sequence). The CDR3 has 14 residues. The CDR3 protein is CASSWDISGNTIYF. Here the CDR3 DNA reads TGTGCCAGCAGCTGGGACATCTCTGGAAACACCATATATTTT.

The chain recombines TRBV19 with TRBJ1-1, with 10 bases lining up with TRBD1. V was clipped by 5 bases and J by 1 base; unmatched bases: 4. This CDR3 comprises 15 residues. Germline CDR1 is LNHDA and CDR2 is SQIVND (reference sequence). CDR3 sequence reads: CASSPWTGGNTEAFF. DNA of the CDR3: TGTGCCAGTAGTCCCTGGACAGGGGGGAACACTGAAGCTTTCTTT.

This clone was counted between two and nine times. V and J are TRBV20-1 and TRBJ2-1, with D possibly matching TRBD2 (5 bases). Trimming took 6 bases from V and 9 from J, leaving 12 bases between them. The germline V gene has CDR1 DFQATT and CDR2 SNEGSKA (reference sequence). This CDR3 contains 11 residues. The CDR3 is CSATPGSEQFF. CDR3 DNA: TGCAGTGCCACCCCGGGGAGTGAGCAGTTCTTC.

The chain employs TRBV18 and TRBJ1-6; D remains unclear. Germline CDR1 KGHSH, CDR2 LQKENI. V lost 2 bases, J lost 9 bases, and 11 bases lay in between. The CDR3 loop spans 14 amino acids. This CDR3 is CASSPGGDFSPLHF. For the CDR3, the DNA is TGTGCCAGCTCACCAGGCGGGGATTTTTCACCCCTCCACTTT.

Turning to this clone: The same CDR3 can be traced to other DNA sequences in this sample. The J gene is TRBJ1-6, the V gene TRBV6-5, with D unclear. The CDR3 loop spans 13 amino acids. Per germline, CDR1 MNHEY and CDR2 SVGAGI. V was pared by 6 bases and J by 5 bases, with 8 bases between. As DNA, the CDR3 is TGTGCCAGCAGATCAGTAAATAATTCACCCCTCCACTTT. Its translation: CASRSVNNSPLHF.

V gene TRBV6-5 combines with J gene TRBJ2-1; 11 bases map to TRBD2. The V gene's germline CDR1 is MNHEY and CDR2 SVGAGI. The CDR3 has 14 amino acids. The V gene end was trimmed by 4 bases and the J gene end by 9 bases; junction bases not matched to a gene: 5. In DNA, the CDR3 is TGTGCCAGCAGTTTGTTAGCGGGGGGGTCTGAGCAGTTCTTC. It codes for CASSLLAGGSEQFF.

This rearrangement joins TRBV3-1 (or the pseudogene TRBV3-2) to TRBJ1-6; D remains unclear. The CDR3 loop spans 18 amino acids. V lost 0 bases and J 7 bases, leaving 19 bases between the germline ends. Germline values: CDR1 LGHDT, CDR2 YNNKEL (reference sequence). For the CDR3, the DNA is TGTGCCAGCAGCCAAGAAGGAAGAGTAAAGGAGGGAAATTCACCCCTCCACTTT. Its translation: CASSQEGRVKEGNSPLHF.

V is TRBV5-1 and J is TRBJ1-4; 7 bases agree with TRBD1. CDR1 and CDR2 (germline): SGHRS, YFSETQ. The CDR3 consists of 15 residues. J lost 3 bases, V lost 3 bases, and 5 bases had no gene match. The CDR3, as DNA: TGCGCCAGCAGCTGGAACAGGGGATCTAATGAAAAACTGTTTTTT. This gives the protein CASSWNRGSNEKLFF.

J is TRBJ2-7 and V is TRBV5-4; D is possibly TRBD2 (6 bases). This CDR3 is built from 13 residues. V was clipped by 2 bases and J by 3 bases, with 9 bases between them. Germline lookup yields CDR1 SGHNT and CDR2 YYREEE (reference sequence). CDR3 bases: TGTGCCAGCAGCTTCGGAGGGGACTACGAGCAGTACTTC. Its protein product is CASSFGGDYEQYF.

The chain links TRBV7-3 to TRBJ2-2; possible D gene TRBD2, 6 bases. The CDR3 length is 17 residues. V shed 5 bases and J shed 6 bases, with 22 bases lying between them. The germline gives CDR1 SGHTA, CDR2 FQGTGA. The CDR3 spells CASSTLRIGGSPGELFF. CDR3 nucleotides: TGTGCCAGCAGCACCTTAAGGATCGGGGGATCGCCCGGGGAGCTGTTTTTT.

The J gene is TRBJ2-5, the V gene TRBV7-6, with TRBD2 matching 10 bases. CDR3 length: 14 residues. The junction had 4 bases not matched to a gene; V was cut back by 4 bases and J by 5 bases. Germline loops: CDR1 SGHVS, CDR2 FNYEAQ. CDR3 residues: CASSSPSGGETQYF. The CDR3 nucleotides read TGTGCCAGCAGCTCCCCTAGCGGGGGTGAGACCCAGTACTTC.

J is TRBJ1-2 and V is TRBV5-4; possible D gene TRBD1, 6 bases. V shed 3 bases and J shed 9 bases, with 30 bases lying between them. The CDR3 consists of 18 residues. Germline values: CDR1 SGHNT, CDR2 YYREEE (reference sequence). The CDR3 DNA reads TGTGCCAGCAGCTCGTTCATTGTGTGGGGAACAGGGAAGTCTAGCTACACCTTC. Translation: CASSSFIVWGTGKSSYTF.